This record covers a single T cell receptor (beta chain). Its antigen is undetermined. The entry originates in a study of vaccination and CD4 T cells after COVID-19. Background on the study: Each post-COVID sample was drawn after diagnosis, and the median interval was around 100 days (range 35 to 161). Cultures serving as controls received a peptide pool (CEFX or HIV-1 Nef) or no peptide. Whole-study results and caveats: 304 of 307 vaccine-specific clones from convalescent patients were spike mono-reactive.

The sample's treatment: roughly ten-day PBMC culture with coronavirus spike peptide pools or control peptides (ViraFEST assay). Negative selection recovered the CD4+ T cells once they had spent about 10 days in culture. Sequence data for DNA of cultured CD4+ T cells were generated by the Oncomine TCR Beta short-read assay. One entry per CDR3 protein, called by TCRdb with MiXCR from the PCR reads. This table has 9,500 to 15,000 distinct CDR3 sequences, under 80% appearing once. This CDR3 has 14 residues. The germline gives CDR1 MRHNA, CDR2 SNTAGT. The trim removed 6 bases at V and 4 bases at J, leaving 5 bases unmatched.

The material sequenced was CD4+ T cells from blood, cultured in vitro. The chain employs TRBV6-4 and TRBJ1-5, with 8 bases lining up with TRBD1. This TCR came from a human donor who had recovered from COVID-19. In DNA, the CDR3 is TGTGCCAGCAGACGGGGGACAGGAAATCAGCCCCAGCATTTT. Protein product: CASRRGTGNQPQHF.